This T cell receptor (beta chain) emerged from a study of T cells in Graves' hyperthyroidism and ophthalmopathy. TCR beta CDR3 regions were amplified from RNA transcripts. In the first-round RT-PCR of the TCR CDR3, the HTBI primer set was used. Each CDR3 protein gets one entry after TCRdb re-called the multiplex PCR reads with MiXCR. The data contain roughly 700,000 distinct CDR3 sequences, 14% of them singletons. Germline CDR1 and CDR2: DFQATT and SNEGSKA (reference sequence). Trimming stripped 6 bases from V and 9 bases from J, with 26 bases between. The CDR3 has 15 residues. The sequence derives from a woman aged 18-29 years with Graves' hyperthyroidism. Material for sequencing was blood. This chain uses TRBV20-1 with TRBJ2-5, with D tentatively TRBD1 (8 bases). The CDR3 loop reads CSAEDREGLQEAQYF. CDR3 bases: TGCAGTGCGGAGGACAGGGAGGGGCTCCAGGAGGCCCAGTACTTC.